Sequencing of this T cell receptor beta chain was carried out in a study of response to subunit inactivated influenza vaccine (dated by TCRdb to the late 2010s). Looking at the study overall: The study used deep quantitative T cell receptor repertoire profiling to track responses to a trivalent subunit inactivated influenza vaccine. Broad study findings and their caveats: The authors suggested that each seasonal influenza vaccination may recruit only a limited number of new T cells.

The germline ends are 9 bases apart after V is trimmed by 0 bases and J by 0 bases. The CDR3 holds 16 amino acids from the cysteine to the phenylalanine. The CDR3 DNA has 48 bases and is translated from base 1. From the germline V gene, CDR1 is LGHNA and CDR2 is YSLEER. The table lists this clonotype with a few counts. The target of this receptor is not known. No base quality information exists; no much larger clone differs at one position. Receptor amplification or capture employed RT-PCR. The data were produced on an Illumina HiSeq 2500. The raw public data were reprocessed by TCRdb itself: fastp quality trimming at Q25, MiXCR clonotype calling, in-frame beta chains only. Merged by CDR3 protein, the rows form single entries marked with the most common genes and DNA. The sample table contains about 650,000 distinct CDR3 sequences; only one count was recorded for 15% to 18% of them. The biggest ten clones account for 11% of the sample.

This receptor chain uses TRBV4-3 and TRBJ1-3, with TRBD1 tentatively as D gene (5 bases match). Sequenced material: PBMCs from blood, taken roughly 13 days after vaccination. This TCR was sampled from a man aged 45-65 years who received an inactivated influenza vaccine. Donor details come from another sample of the same person, matched by shared clones. The sequenced DNA is TGCGCCAGCAGCCAAGAATGGGGGTACTCTGGAAACACCATATATTTT. It is translated as CASSQEWGYSGNTIYF.